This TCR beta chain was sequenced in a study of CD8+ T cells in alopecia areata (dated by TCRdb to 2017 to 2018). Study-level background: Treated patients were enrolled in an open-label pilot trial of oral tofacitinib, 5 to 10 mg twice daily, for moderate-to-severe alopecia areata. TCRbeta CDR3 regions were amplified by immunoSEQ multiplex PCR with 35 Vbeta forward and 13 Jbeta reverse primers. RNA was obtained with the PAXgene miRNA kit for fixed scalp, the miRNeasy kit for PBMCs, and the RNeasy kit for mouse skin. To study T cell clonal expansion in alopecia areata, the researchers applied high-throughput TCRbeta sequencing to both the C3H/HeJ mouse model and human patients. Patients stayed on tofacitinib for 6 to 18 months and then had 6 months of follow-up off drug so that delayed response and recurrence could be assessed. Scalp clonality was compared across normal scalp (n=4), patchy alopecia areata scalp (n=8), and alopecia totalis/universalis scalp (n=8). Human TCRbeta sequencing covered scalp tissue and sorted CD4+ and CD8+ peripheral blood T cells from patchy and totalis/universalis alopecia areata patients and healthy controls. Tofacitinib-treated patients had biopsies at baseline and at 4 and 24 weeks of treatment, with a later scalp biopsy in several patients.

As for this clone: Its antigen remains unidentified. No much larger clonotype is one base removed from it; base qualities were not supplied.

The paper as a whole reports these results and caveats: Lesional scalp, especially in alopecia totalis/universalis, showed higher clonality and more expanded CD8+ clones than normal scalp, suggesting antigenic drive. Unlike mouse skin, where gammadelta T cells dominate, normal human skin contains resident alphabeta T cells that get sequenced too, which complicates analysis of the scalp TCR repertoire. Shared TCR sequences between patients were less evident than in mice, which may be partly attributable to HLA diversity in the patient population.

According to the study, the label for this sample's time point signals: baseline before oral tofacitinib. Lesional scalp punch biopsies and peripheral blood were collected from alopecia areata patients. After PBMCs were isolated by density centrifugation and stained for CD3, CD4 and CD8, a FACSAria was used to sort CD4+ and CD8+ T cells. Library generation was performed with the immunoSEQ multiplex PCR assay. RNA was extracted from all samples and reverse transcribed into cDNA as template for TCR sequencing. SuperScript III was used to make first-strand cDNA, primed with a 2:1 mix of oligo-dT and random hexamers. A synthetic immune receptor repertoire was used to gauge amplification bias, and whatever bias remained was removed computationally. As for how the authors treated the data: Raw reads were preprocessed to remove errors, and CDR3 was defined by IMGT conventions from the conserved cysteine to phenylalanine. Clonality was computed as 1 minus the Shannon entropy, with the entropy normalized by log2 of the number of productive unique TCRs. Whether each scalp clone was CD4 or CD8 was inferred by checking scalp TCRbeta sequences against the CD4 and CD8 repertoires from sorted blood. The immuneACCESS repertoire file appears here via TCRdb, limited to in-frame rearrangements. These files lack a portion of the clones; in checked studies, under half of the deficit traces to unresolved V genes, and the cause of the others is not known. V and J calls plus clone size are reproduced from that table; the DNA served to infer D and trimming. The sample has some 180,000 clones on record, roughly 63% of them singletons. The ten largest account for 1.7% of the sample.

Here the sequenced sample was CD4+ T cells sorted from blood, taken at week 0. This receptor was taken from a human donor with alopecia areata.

The bases are TGTGCCAGCAGTGGGGGAACGTTTGAGACCCAGTACTTC. Translated, it reads CASSGGTFETQYF. Recombination joined TRBV27 with TRBJ2-5, with the D gene possibly TRBD1 or TRBD2, each one fitting 5 bases. Between the V and J ends, shortened by 5 bases and 5 bases respectively, the junction contains 12 bases. The germline V gene (reference sequence) sets CDR1 to MNHEY and CDR2 to SMNVEV. Taken from cysteine to phenylalanine, the CDR3 has 13 residues. The retained sequence is limited to the CDR3, 39 bases, with the frame set at the first base.